One T cell receptor (beta chain) is described in this entry. The antigen remains unidentified. Generated by immunoSEQ multiplex PCR, the TCRdb table keeps only in-frame clones and is missing some. The sample holds about 2.4 million clones, 90% to 95% seen once. CD4+ cell separation produced CD45RA+ naive and CD45RA-negative memory subsets. The data were taken from a study of shared clonotypes between healthy human individuals. Study at large: Three plates each covered CD4 naive and memory; CD8 naive two, CD8 memory one.

Germline loops: CDR1 SGDLS, CDR2 YYNGEE. The CDR3 loop spans 16 amino acids. The V segment lost 1 base and the J segment 3 bases; nucleotides outside the gene matches: 9. Study findings and constraints: Deeper or shallower sequencing was expected to change how clonotypes are shared among donors. Roughly 5% of naive CD4 clonotypes were shared across a handful of donors.

The clonotype originates from a man aged 18 to 30 in good health. Some clones in this sample may be carry-over from other donors' samples. This sequence joins TRBV9 and TRBJ1-2, with 7 bases matching TRBD1. Sequenced material: naive CD4+ T cells from PBMCs. Subset specified: CD45RA+ positively selected. CDR3 sequence: CASSVHSTGAYYGYTF. CDR3 DNA sequence: TGTGCCAGCAGCGTACATAGTACAGGGGCCTACTATGGCTACACCTTC.